A single sample gave rise to the 16 T cell receptor beta chains below, sequenced in a study of T cells after yellow fever vaccination. TCRdb re-called the 5' RACE reads with MiXCR, one entry per CDR3 protein. The table records over 110,000 distinct CDR3 sequences, roughly 8% of them present only once. The material was CD4+ T cells sorted from PBMCs, obtained 5 days after the yellow fever booster vaccination. The receptors come from a man aged 30 to 45 who received the YFV17D yellow fever vaccine.

This clonotype was seen more than once but under ten times. The chain recombines TRBV19 with TRBJ2-6; unclear D gene. V lost 5 bases and J lost 2, with 25 bases in between. The germline V gene encodes CDR1 LNHDA and CDR2 SQIVND (reference sequence). The CDR3 has 20 amino acids. CDR3 DNA sequence: TGTGCCAGTAGTCCTGGCGGACGGTGGTCAACTATGGCTGGGGCCAACGTCCTGACTTTC. This gives the protein CASSPGGRWSTMAGANVLTF.

In its sample, this clonotype was seen many times. CDR3 bases: TGCAGTGCTAGGGGCGAGACCCAGTACTTC. Amino acids: CSARGETQYF. The chain is built from TRBV20-1 and TRBJ2-5; D is ambiguous. The CDR3 is 10 amino acids. The V end was cut by 3 bases, the J end by 5 bases, with 4 bases between. Germline assignment: CDR1 DFQATT and CDR2 SNEGSKA (reference sequence).

Points on this clonotype: A much larger clone is a single base away; this may be a read error. CDR3: CASRVASSGSSYEQYF. CDR3 coding DNA: TGTGCCAGCAGAGTAGCGTCCAGCGGAAGCTCCTACGAGCAGTACTTC. The chain recombines TRBV9 with TRBJ2-7; TRBD2 is a possible D gene (5 bases). CDR3 length: 16 amino acids. Germline assignment: CDR1 SGDLS and CDR2 YYNGEE.

The table lists this clonotype with many counts. The V gene is TRBV11-3, the J gene TRBJ2-5; D is undetermined. This CDR3 contains 13 residues. V was shortened by 6 bases and J by 1 base, with 9 bases between the two germline ends. Germline V gives CDR1 SGHNT, CDR2 YENEEA. The CDR3 nucleotides are TGTGCCAGCAGTGGACGGTTCCAAGAGACCCAGTACTTC. As protein: CASSGRFQETQYF.

In its sample, this clonotype was seen many times. V is TRBV5-1 and J is TRBJ2-1; the match to TRBD2 covers 8 bases. The CDR3 sequence is 16 residues long. In germline, CDR1 is SGHRS, CDR2 YFSETQ. V was pared by 3 bases and J by 2 bases, with 7 bases of the junction left unmatched. This CDR3 reads CASSSQAGEAYNEQFF. Here the CDR3 DNA reads TGCGCCAGCAGCTCGCAAGCGGGAGAAGCCTACAATGAGCAGTTCTTC.

In this sample, this clonotype turned up many times. The chain combines TRBV30 with TRBJ2-1; 12 bases line up with TRBD2. Germline-derived CDR1 and CDR2 are GTSNPN and SVGIG (reference sequence). The V segment lost 0 bases and the J segment 8 bases; nucleotides outside the gene matches: 5. This CDR3 is built from 15 residues. The CDR3 coding sequence is TGTGCCTGGAGTGTTTCGACTAGCGGGAGCGATGAGCAGTTCTTC. The encoded protein is CAWSVSTSGSDEQFF.

This clonotype occurred a few times. CDR3 in DNA: TGCAGTGCTAGAGATTTAGGGGCTAGCGGTCCGTCGGATACGCAGTATTTT. Protein product: CSARDLGASGPSDTQYF. V gene TRBV20-1 combines with J gene TRBJ2-3, with 7 bases lining up with TRBD2. CDR1 is DFQATT and CDR2 is SNEGSKA in the germline V gene (reference sequence). The CDR3 covers 17 residues. The junction had 15 bases not matched to a gene; V was cut back by 0 bases and J by 6 bases.

The chain recombines TRBV28 with TRBJ2-7, with a tentative D call TRBD1 (5 bases). This CDR3 has 15 amino acids. V was trimmed by 11 bases and J by 5 bases, leaving 25 bases between them. Per germline, CDR1 MDHEN and CDR2 SYDVKM. The CDR3 DNA follows: TGTGCCGGCACCCATTCGGTAGGCCGGACAAACGAGCAGTACTTC. This codes for CAGTHSVGRTNEQYF.

This clonotype was seen a handful of times. The junction does not match germline at one end; this may be a read error. This chain connects TRBV20-1 to TRBJ1-1, with 7 bases aligning to TRBD1. CDR3 length equals 16 residues. Germline V gene sequence: CDR1 DFQATT, CDR2 SNEGSKA (reference sequence). CDR3 sequence: CCARVRTGHADTEAFF. The CDR3 DNA follows: TGCTGTGCTAGAGTGAGGACAGGCCACGCGGACACTGAAGCTTTCTTT.

This clonotype was seen repeatedly, ten times or more. In nucleotides, the CDR3 is TGTGCCATCAGTGAAGGGCTTAAAGAGACCCAGTACTTC. It translates to CAISEGLKETQYF. The chain links TRBV10-3 to TRBJ2-5, with unresolved D. The CDR3 has 13 amino acids. Germline CDR1 and CDR2: ENHRY and SYGVKD. Trimming shortened V by 3 bases and J by 3 bases, and 8 bases separated the two germline ends.

This clonotype has at least ten counts. This chain uses TRBV9 with TRBJ2-1; D could derive from TRBD1 or TRBD2 (5 bases each). V was pared by 3 bases and J by 0 bases, with 10 bases between. Germline-derived CDR1 and CDR2 are SGDLS and YYNGEE. The CDR3 length is 15 residues. This chain's CDR3 is CASSGDQSSYNEQFF. The CDR3 region has the DNA TGTGCCAGCAGCGGGGACCAGAGCTCCTACAATGAGCAGTTCTTC.

The J gene is TRBJ2-2, the V gene TRBV20-1; D may be TRBD2 (7 bases). The CDR3 consists of 15 residues. Germline loops: CDR1 DFQATT, CDR2 SNEGSKA (reference sequence). The V gene lost 6 bases and the J gene lost 5 bases, with 19 bases spanning the gap. The DNA for the CDR3 is TGCAGTGCCTTAGGGGGAGGGCCTGAGACCGGGGAGCTGTTTTTT. Translated: CSALGGGPETGELFF.

The genes are TRBV30 and TRBJ1-5, with 7 positions matching TRBD1. Germline values: CDR1 GTSNPN, CDR2 SVGIG (reference sequence). V was pared by 3 bases and J by 7 bases, with 15 bases of the junction left unmatched. This CDR3 spans 16 amino acids. The CDR3 loop is CAWSEGQPLFSQPQHF. CDR3 sequence (DNA): TGTGCCTGGAGCGAGGGACAGCCGCTATTCTCCCAGCCCCAGCATTTT.

This clonotype was recorded at least ten times. The chain has TRBV7-3 and TRBJ2-2; D possibly corresponds to TRBD1 (6 bases). The CDR3 runs to 14 residues. Trimming removed 4 bases from V and 5 bases from J, with 11 bases in between. Germline lookup yields CDR1 SGHTA and CDR2 FQGTGA. The CDR3, as DNA: TGTGCCAGCAGCTCGCCAGGGGTTACCGGGGAGCTGTTTTTT. Translation: CASSSPGVTGELFF.

In this sample, this clonotype turned up many times. The rearrangement uses TRBV10-3 and TRBJ1-6; 7 bases line up with TRBD1. Germline V gives CDR1 ENHRY, CDR2 SYGVKD. The length of the CDR3 is 14 residues. V gave up 6 bases and J gave up 5 bases; unmatched junction bases: 4. In DNA form, the CDR3 reads TGTGCCATCAGCTCCGGGACAGATAATTCACCCCTCCACTTT. It specifies CAISSGTDNSPLHF.

This clonotype has ten or more counts. The rearrangement joins TRBV12-3 or TRBV12-4 to TRBJ2-7; the D gene could be TRBD1 or TRBD2 (5 bases each). V dropped 3 bases and J dropped 6 bases, with 18 bases sitting between them. The CDR3 totals 15 residues. CDR3 residues: CASSFTGLALSEQYF. The CDR3 region has the DNA TGTGCCAGCAGTTTTACGGGGCTAGCCCTCTCCGAGCAGTACTTC.